This T cell receptor (beta chain) was found in a study of response to subunit inactivated influenza vaccine (dated by TCRdb to the late 2010s). Background on the whole study: Deep quantitative T cell receptor repertoire profiling was used in the study to track responses to a trivalent subunit inactivated influenza vaccine.

Libraries were constructed by RT-PCR. The sequencer listed for this sample is Illumina HiSeq 2500. TCRdb reanalyzed the raw reads on its own, using fastp at Q25 for trimming and MiXCR for clone calling, and kept in-frame beta chains. Rows with one shared CDR3 protein collapse into an entry with the most common genes and DNA. Counted in this sample were about 700,000 distinct CDR3 sequences; 11% to 15% of them appeared once. Of the sample, 5.5% to 7% falls within the top ten clones. This clonotype was seen ten or more times. No antigen is known for it. No base quality information exists; no much larger clone differs at one position. Findings and caveats that apply to the study as a whole: It was suggested by the authors that each seasonal influenza vaccination may recruit only a limited number of new T cells.

V is cut by 4 bases and J by 7 bases, and the space between the germline ends is 17 bases. CDR1 and CDR2, looked up from the germline V gene (reference sequence), are SEHNR and FQNEAQ. The cysteine opens and the phenylalanine closes a CDR3 of 15 amino acids. Solely the CDR3 DNA is kept, with 45 bases framed from the first base. Specimen: PBMCs from blood, collected around 14 days before vaccination. The sequence was obtained from a man between 45 and 60 years old who received an inactivated influenza vaccine. Donor details come from another sample of the same person, matched by shared clones. The chain is made from TRBV7-9 and TRBJ2-1, with the D gene too uncertain to name. The CDR3 loop reads CASSSPLEPRNEQFF. DNA sequence: TGTGCCAGCAGCTCTCCGTTGGAGCCGCGGAATGAGCAGTTCTTC.